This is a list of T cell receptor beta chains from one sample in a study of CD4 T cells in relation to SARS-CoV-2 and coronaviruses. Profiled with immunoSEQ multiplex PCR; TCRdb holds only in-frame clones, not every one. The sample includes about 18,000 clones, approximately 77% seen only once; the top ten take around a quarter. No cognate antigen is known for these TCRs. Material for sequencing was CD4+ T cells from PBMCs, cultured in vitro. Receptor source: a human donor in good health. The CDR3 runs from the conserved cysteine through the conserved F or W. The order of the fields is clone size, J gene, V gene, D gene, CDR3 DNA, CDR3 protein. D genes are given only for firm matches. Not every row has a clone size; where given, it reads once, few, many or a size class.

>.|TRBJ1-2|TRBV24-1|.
TGTGCCACGTCGCCCCTAGTCTATGGCTACACCTTC
CATSPLVYGYTF
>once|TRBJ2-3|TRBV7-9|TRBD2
TGTGCCAGCAGCTTAGGGCTAGCGGCTAGCACAGATACGCAGTATTTT
CASSLGLAASTDTQYF
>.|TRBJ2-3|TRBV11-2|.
TGTGCCAGCAGCTTGACCTCTTACGGGGGAGGCAGCACAGATACGCAGTATTTT
CASSLTSYGGGSTDTQYF
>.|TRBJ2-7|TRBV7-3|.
TGTGCCAGCAGCTTATCTAGAGACACCTCCTACGAGCAGTACTTC
CASSLSRDTSYEQYF
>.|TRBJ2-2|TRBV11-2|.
TGTGCCAGCAGCTTAAACACCGGGGAGCTGTTTTTT
CASSLNTGELFF
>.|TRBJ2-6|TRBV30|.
TGTGCCTGGAGTGGCGCTTACCTCTCTGGGGCCAACGTCCTGACTTTC
CAWSGAYLSGANVLTF
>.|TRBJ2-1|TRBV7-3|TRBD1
TGTGCCAGCAGCTTTCGCTCGACCGGGACAGGGAGCTCCTACAATGAGCAGTTCTTC
CASSFRSTGTGSSYNEQFF
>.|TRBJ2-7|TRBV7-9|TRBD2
TGTGCCAGCAGCTTAGATAGCGGGAGCATCGAGCAGTACTTC
CASSLDSGSIEQYF
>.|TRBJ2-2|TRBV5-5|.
TGTGCCAGCAGCCTAGAGGTCGGGGAGCTGTTTTTT
CASSLEVGELFF
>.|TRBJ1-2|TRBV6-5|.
TGTGCCAGCAGTTCGTTGGCGGGGGCTTTCTATGGCTACACCTTC
CASSSLAGAFYGYTF
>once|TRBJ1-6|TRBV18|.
TGTGCCAGCTCATCCGACTATAATTCACCCCTCCACTTT
CASSSDYNSPLHF
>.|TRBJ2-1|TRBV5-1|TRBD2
TGCGCCAGCAGCTTGGCCTCTAGCGGGAGTTTCGGCAATGAGCAGTTCTTC
CASSLASSGSFGNEQFF
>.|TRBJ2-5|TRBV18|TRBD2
TGTGCCAGCTCACCATCCGTGACTAGCGGGAGGGCCGGAAAAGAGACCCAGTACTTC
CASSPSVTSGRAGKETQYF
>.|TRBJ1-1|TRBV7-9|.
TGTGCCAGCAGCTCTAATTCGGTGGGACTTCCGAGCTTT
CASSSNSVGLPSF